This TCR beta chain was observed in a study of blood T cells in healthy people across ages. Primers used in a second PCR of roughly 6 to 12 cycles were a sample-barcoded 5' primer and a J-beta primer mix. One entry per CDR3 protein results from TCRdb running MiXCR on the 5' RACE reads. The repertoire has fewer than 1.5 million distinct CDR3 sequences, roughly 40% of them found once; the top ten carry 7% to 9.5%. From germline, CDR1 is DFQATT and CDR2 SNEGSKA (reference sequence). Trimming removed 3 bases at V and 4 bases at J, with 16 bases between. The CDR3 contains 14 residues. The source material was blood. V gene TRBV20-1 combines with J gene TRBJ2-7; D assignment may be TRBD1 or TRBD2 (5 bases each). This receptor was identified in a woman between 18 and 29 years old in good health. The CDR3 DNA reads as TGCAGTGCTAGTTGGCAGGGAGCCAGGTACGAGCAGTACTTC. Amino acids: CSASWQGARYEQYF.